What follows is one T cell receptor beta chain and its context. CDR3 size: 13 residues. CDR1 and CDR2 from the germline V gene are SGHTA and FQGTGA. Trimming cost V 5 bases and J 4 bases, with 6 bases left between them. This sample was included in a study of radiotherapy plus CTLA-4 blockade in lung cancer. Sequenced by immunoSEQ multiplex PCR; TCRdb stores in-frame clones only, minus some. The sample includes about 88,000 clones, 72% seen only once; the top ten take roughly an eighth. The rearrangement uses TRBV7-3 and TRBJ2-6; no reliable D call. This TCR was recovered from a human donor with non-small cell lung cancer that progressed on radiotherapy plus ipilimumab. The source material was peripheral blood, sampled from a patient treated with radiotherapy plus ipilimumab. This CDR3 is CASSPPGANVLTF. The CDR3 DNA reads TGTGCCAGCAGCCCCCCCGGGGCCAACGTCCTGACTTTC.